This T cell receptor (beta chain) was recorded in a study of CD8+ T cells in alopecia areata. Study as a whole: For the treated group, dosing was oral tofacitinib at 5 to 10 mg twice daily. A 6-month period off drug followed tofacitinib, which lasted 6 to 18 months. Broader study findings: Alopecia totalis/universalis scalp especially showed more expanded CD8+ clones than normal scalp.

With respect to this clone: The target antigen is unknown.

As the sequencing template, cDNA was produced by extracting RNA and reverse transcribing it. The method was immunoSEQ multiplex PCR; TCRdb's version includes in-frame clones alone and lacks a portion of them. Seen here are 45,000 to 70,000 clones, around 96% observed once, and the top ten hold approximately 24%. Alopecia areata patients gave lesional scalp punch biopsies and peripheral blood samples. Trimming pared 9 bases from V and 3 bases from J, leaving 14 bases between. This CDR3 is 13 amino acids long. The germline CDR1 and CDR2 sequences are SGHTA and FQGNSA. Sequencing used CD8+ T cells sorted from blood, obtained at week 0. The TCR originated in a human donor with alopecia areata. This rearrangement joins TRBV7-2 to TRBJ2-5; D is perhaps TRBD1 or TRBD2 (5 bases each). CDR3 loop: CASGRMGEETQYF. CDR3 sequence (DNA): TGTGCCAGTGGCCGAATGGGGGAAGAGACCCAGTACTTC.